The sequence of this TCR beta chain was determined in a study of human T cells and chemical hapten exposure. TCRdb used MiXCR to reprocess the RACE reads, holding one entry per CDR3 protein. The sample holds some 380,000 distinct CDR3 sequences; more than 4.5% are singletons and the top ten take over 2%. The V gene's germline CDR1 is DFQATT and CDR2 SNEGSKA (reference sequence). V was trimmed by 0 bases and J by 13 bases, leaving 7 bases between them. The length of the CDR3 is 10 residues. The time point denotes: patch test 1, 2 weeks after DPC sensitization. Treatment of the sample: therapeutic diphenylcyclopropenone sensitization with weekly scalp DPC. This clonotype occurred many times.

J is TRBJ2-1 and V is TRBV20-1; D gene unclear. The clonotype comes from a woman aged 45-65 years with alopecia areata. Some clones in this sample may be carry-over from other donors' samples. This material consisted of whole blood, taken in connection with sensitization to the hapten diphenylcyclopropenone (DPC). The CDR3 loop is CSARESKQFF. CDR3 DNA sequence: TGCAGTGCTAGAGAAAGTAAACAGTTCTTC.